These T cell receptor beta chains were read from a single sample in a study of patients and donors after allogeneic stem cell transplantation. A single record per CDR3 protein comes from TCRdb applying MiXCR to the RT-PCR reads. The profile shows more than 850,000 distinct CDR3 sequences, roughly 18% of them singletons. The source material was blood, either unsorted or a sorted T cell fraction (not recorded which). The receptors were gathered from a human donor who was either an allogeneic HSCT recipient or a stem cell or donor lymphocyte infusion donor (not recorded which). It is not recorded whose cells these are; they may come from a transplant donor. Both conserved end residues are part of each CDR3. A D gene is named only where the DNA matches it firmly. The listing skips clone size in some rows; elsewhere it reads once, few, many or a size class.

v_call: TRBV5-1; j_call: TRBJ2-1; clone_size: -; d_call: -; cdr3_nt: TGCGCCAGCAGCTTGACTAGACTCAATGAGCAGTTCTTC; cdr3_aa: CASSLTRLNEQFF
v_call: TRBV4-3; j_call: TRBJ1-2; clone_size: few; d_call: -; cdr3_nt: TGCGCCAGCAGCCAGTCAGTCTTCTATGGCTACACCTTC; cdr3_aa: CASSQSVFYGYTF
v_call: TRBV12-3/TRBV12-4; j_call: TRBJ1-5; clone_size: few; d_call: -; cdr3_nt: TGTGCCAGCAGCCCCGGACACGCCAATCAGCCCCAGCATTTT; cdr3_aa: CASSPGHANQPQHF
v_call: TRBV4-3; j_call: TRBJ2-5; clone_size: -; d_call: TRBD2; cdr3_nt: TGCGCCAGCAGCCAAGATCGGACTAGCGGGGGATATGAGACCCAGTACTTC; cdr3_aa: CASSQDRTSGGYETQYF
v_call: TRBV29-1; j_call: TRBJ1-1; clone_size: few; d_call: TRBD1; cdr3_nt: TGCAGCGTTGCGGGACAGGGGATTAAAGCTTTCTTT; cdr3_aa: CSVAGQGIKAFF
v_call: TRBV5-5; j_call: TRBJ1-2; clone_size: many; d_call: -; cdr3_nt: TGTGCCAGCAGCTTAAGTAGGACTAACTATGGCTACACCTTC; cdr3_aa: CASSLSRTNYGYTF
v_call: TRBV7-9; j_call: TRBJ1-6; clone_size: few; d_call: -; cdr3_nt: TGTGCCAGCAGCTCGGAGCGGAATTCACCCCTCCACTTT; cdr3_aa: CASSSERNSPLHF
v_call: TRBV6-2/TRBV6-3; j_call: TRBJ1-2; clone_size: few; d_call: -; cdr3_nt: TGTGCCAGCAGAGGAACAGGGTCGCCCGTTAAATATGGCTACACCTTC; cdr3_aa: CASRGTGSPVKYGYTF
v_call: TRBV10-3; j_call: TRBJ1-2; clone_size: -; d_call: -; cdr3_nt: TGTGCCATCAGTGAGTCGAGCGGTGGCTACACCTTC; cdr3_aa: CAISESSGGYTF
v_call: TRBV30; j_call: TRBJ1-2; clone_size: few; d_call: -; cdr3_nt: TGTGCCTGGGGGGGCTACACCTTC; cdr3_aa: CAWGGYTF
v_call: TRBV3-1; j_call: TRBJ2-2; clone_size: many; d_call: TRBD2; cdr3_nt: TGTGCCAGCAGGCAGACAACGAGACTAGCGGTGAACACCGGGGAGCTGTTTTTT; cdr3_aa: CASRQTTRLAVNTGELFF
v_call: TRBV11-1; j_call: TRBJ1-1; clone_size: few; d_call: TRBD1; cdr3_nt: TGTGCCAGCAGCGCAGTTAGGAACCGGGACAGGGGGGTGGACACTGAAGCTTTCTTT; cdr3_aa: CASSAVRNRDRGVDTEAFF
v_call: TRBV2; j_call: TRBJ1-4; clone_size: few; d_call: TRBD1; cdr3_nt: TGTGCCAGCAGAGACGACAGGGTCGGCGAAAAACTGTTTTTT; cdr3_aa: CASRDDRVGEKLFF
v_call: TRBV5-1; j_call: TRBJ2-7; clone_size: -; d_call: TRBD2; cdr3_nt: TGCGCCAGCAGCACCGGACTAGCGGGGGTCTACGAGCAGTACTTC; cdr3_aa: CASSTGLAGVYEQYF
v_call: TRBV20-1; j_call: TRBJ2-2; clone_size: few; d_call: -; cdr3_nt: TGCAGTGCTAGAGACCCTCGGGTCACCGGGGAGCTGTTTTTT; cdr3_aa: CSARDPRVTGELFF
v_call: TRBV12-3/TRBV12-4; j_call: TRBJ1-5; clone_size: -; d_call: -; cdr3_nt: TGTGCCAGCACTAAGGGGGTAAGCCAGCCCCAGCATTTT; cdr3_aa: CASTKGVSQPQHF
v_call: TRBV20-1; j_call: TRBJ1-6; clone_size: few; d_call: -; cdr3_nt: TGCAGTGCGGAGGGCAGGGGAAATTCACCCCTCCACTTT; cdr3_aa: CSAEGRGNSPLHF
v_call: TRBV28; j_call: TRBJ1-1; clone_size: -; d_call: -; cdr3_nt: TGTGCCAGCAGTTTGGATGGGGGGGCGCAGCTTACTGAAGCTTTCTTT; cdr3_aa: CASSLDGGAQLTEAFF
v_call: TRBV5-6; j_call: TRBJ2-7; clone_size: -; d_call: -; cdr3_nt: TGTGCCAGCACCCACAGCTATGTCTGGGAACCCCAATACGAGCAGTACTTC; cdr3_aa: CASTHSYVWEPQYEQYF
v_call: TRBV5-1; j_call: TRBJ1-4; clone_size: few; d_call: TRBD1; cdr3_nt: TGCGCCAGCAGTGATGGACAGGGCAATGAAAAACTGTTTTTT; cdr3_aa: CASSDGQGNEKLFF
v_call: TRBV29-1; j_call: TRBJ2-3; clone_size: -; d_call: TRBD2; cdr3_nt: TGCAGCGTTGAAGATCGAGCGGGGACTAGCGGGGGGAATTTAGATACGCAGTATTTT; cdr3_aa: CSVEDRAGTSGGNLDTQYF
v_call: TRBV12-3/TRBV12-4; j_call: TRBJ2-3; clone_size: few; d_call: -; cdr3_nt: TGTGCCAGTAACCGGGCCGGGCCGGGGGCAGATACGCAGTATTTT; cdr3_aa: CASNRAGPGADTQYF
v_call: TRBV15; j_call: TRBJ2-1; clone_size: -; d_call: -; cdr3_nt: TGTGCCACCAGCAGAGAGGGAGGGGGCCATGGGGGTGAGCAGTTCTTC; cdr3_aa: CATSREGGGHGGEQFF
v_call: TRBV19; j_call: TRBJ2-7; clone_size: -; d_call: TRBD1; cdr3_nt: TGTGCCAGTAGCAGAGGGACAGGCCAGCACGAGCAGTACTTC; cdr3_aa: CASSRGTGQHEQYF
v_call: TRBV7-6; j_call: TRBJ2-1; clone_size: -; d_call: TRBD2; cdr3_nt: TGTGCCAGCAGCAATAGCGGGGGGAACGCTCATGAGCAGTTCTTC; cdr3_aa: CASSNSGGNAHEQFF
v_call: TRBV28; j_call: TRBJ1-2; clone_size: -; d_call: TRBD1; cdr3_nt: TGTGCCAGCAGACTATCCTCTCAGGGGGCGGGGGGCTACACCTTC; cdr3_aa: CASRLSSQGAGGYTF